Listed below are T cell receptor beta chains from one sample, sequenced in a study of blood T cells in healthy people across ages. TCRdb independently ran MiXCR on the 5' RACE reads; one entry per CDR3 protein. The sample includes 1.5 million or so distinct CDR3 sequences, 35% to 45% of them seen just once. Sequencing was performed on blood. Receptors originate from a woman aged 18-29 years in good health. Each CDR3 is given with its conserved first and last residue. Fields, in order: D gene, clone size, V gene, J gene, CDR3 length, CDR3 DNA, CDR3 protein. D genes are given only for firm matches. Clone size is stated in some rows and not others, as once, few, many or a class when expanded.

>.|few|TRBV4-1|TRBJ1-5|17
TGCGCCAGCAGCCAAGACGAGGGGACACATAGCAATCAGCCCCAGCATTTT
CASSQDEGTHSNQPQHF
>.|few|TRBV6-1|TRBJ2-7|14
TGTGCCAGCAGTGAGGAGCGAAACACCTACGAGCAGTACTTC
CASSEERNTYEQYF
>.|many|TRBV12-3/TRBV12-4|TRBJ2-3|13
TGTGCCAGCAGGACAGGAGGCACAGATACGCAGTATTTT
CASRTGGTDTQYF
>.|.|TRBV2|TRBJ1-1|14
TGTGCCAGCAGTGACGCGGGAACCCCGGCCGGCGCTTTCTTT
CASSDAGTPAGAFF
>TRBD1|.|TRBV5-1|TRBJ1-1|16
TGCGCCAGCAGCTCCGCCGGGACAGGGGGCTACACTGAAGCTTTCTTT
CASSSAGTGGYTEAFF
>.|few|TRBV15|TRBJ1-2|14
TGTGCCACCAGGGTACAGGGTCCCGTCGATGGCTACACCTTC
CATRVQGPVDGYTF
>.|few|TRBV3-1|TRBJ2-7|16
TGTGCCAGCAGCCACACTTCAGGGGCTAGCTCCTACGAGCAGTACTTC
CASSHTSGASSYEQYF
>TRBD1|.|TRBV3-1|TRBJ2-2|17
TGTGCCAGCAGCCCCGCTACGGGACAGGGGGCGACCGGGGAGCTGTTTTTT
CASSPATGQGATGELFF
>.|few|TRBV20-1|TRBJ2-2|16
TGCAGTGCTAGGATGACTACCGCGGAGGGCACCGGGGAGCTGTTTTTT
CSARMTTAEGTGELFF
>.|many|TRBV5-1|TRBJ1-2|16
TGCGCCAGCAGCTTGGAAAGCAGGGGATATGGATACGGCTACACCTTC
CASSLESRGYGYGYTF
>TRBD2|few|TRBV3-1|TRBJ2-1|18
TGTGCCAGCAGCCAACTACTGTCCGGGACTAGCGGGGGCAATGAGCAGTTCTTC
CASSQLLSGTSGGNEQFF
>TRBD2|once|TRBV6-5|TRBJ2-1|17
TGTGCCAGCAGTTACTGGAAGACTAGCGGGGGGAGGAATGAGCAGTTCTTC
CASSYWKTSGGRNEQFF
>TRBD1|.|TRBV7-3|TRBJ1-1|13
TGTGCCAGCAGCTCACAGGGGAAAACTGCAGCTTTCTTT
CASSSQGKTAAFF
>TRBD1|few|TRBV11-2|TRBJ1-6|14
TGTGCCAGTACAGGGACAGGGGGCAATTCACCCCTCCACTTT
CASTGTGGNSPLHF
>.|.|TRBV6-6|TRBJ2-4|15
TGTGCCAGCAGTAACCGCCAGCTAGCCAAAAACATTCAGTACTTC
CASSNRQLAKNIQYF
>TRBD2|.|TRBV28|TRBJ2-7|16
TGTGCCAGCAGTTCGGGACTAGCGGGAGAGTACTACGAGCAGTACTTC
CASSSGLAGEYYEQYF
>.|few|TRBV29-1|TRBJ2-6|18
TGCAGCGTTGAAGATTGGGTCCCCGACATCTCTGGGGCCAACGTCCTGACTTTC
CSVEDWVPDISGANVLTF
>.|.|TRBV12-3/TRBV12-4|TRBJ1-5|16
TGTGCCAGCAGTCCACAGGCGGCCCGCGGCAATCAGCCCCAGCATTTT
CASSPQAARGNQPQHF
>TRBD1|many|TRBV29-1|TRBJ2-1|13
TGCAGCGCTGGGACAGGTCATTACAATGAGCAGTTCTTC
CSAGTGHYNEQFF
>.|.|TRBV6-5|TRBJ2-7|15
TGTGCCAGCAGTATAAACGACAGACCACCCTACGAGCAGTACTTC
CASSINDRPPYEQYF
>.|.|TRBV3-1|TRBJ2-7|12
TGCGCCAGCAGCCAAGAAGGCCACGAGCGGTACTTC
CASSQEGHERYF
>.|.|TRBV2|TRBJ1-5|14
TGTGCCAGCAGCCAGGAAAGTAGCAATCAGCCCCAGCATTTT
CASSQESSNQPQHF
>TRBD2|.|TRBV7-2|TRBJ2-3|17
TGTGCCAGCAGCTTAGCGGGGCTAGCGGGGAGCTCAGATACGCAGTATTTT
CASSLAGLAGSSDTQYF
>.|many|TRBV12-3/TRBV12-4|TRBJ2-7|11
TGTGCCAGCAGTTTCCGCTACGAGCAGTACTTC
CASSFRYEQYF
>.|once|TRBV6-1|TRBJ1-4|14
TGTGCCAGCATCCCGCCGGGGGCGAGGGAAAAACTGTTTTTT
CASIPPGAREKLFF
>TRBD2|.|TRBV27|TRBJ2-7|15
TGTGCCAGCAGTTTAAGGACGGGGGGGCCGGACGAGCAGTACTTC
CASSLRTGGPDEQYF
>.|.|TRBV3-1|TRBJ2-7|13
TGTGCCAGCAGCCAAGATCTAGAGGACGTAGAGTACTTC
CASSQDLEDVEYF
>.|few|TRBV28|TRBJ1-1|14
TGTGCCAGCAGTTTATGGGGCGGGAACACTGAAGCTTTCTTT
CASSLWGGNTEAFF
>.|few|TRBV6-1|TRBJ1-5|13
TGTGCCAGCAGTGACGGTAGCAATCAGCCCCAGCATTTT
CASSDGSNQPQHF
>.|few|TRBV12-3/TRBV12-4|TRBJ2-4|19
TGTGCCAGCAGTATGACGCTGACGACGGGGATTCTAGCCAAAAACATTCAGTACTTC
CASSMTLTTGILAKNIQYF
>TRBD2|few|TRBV2|TRBJ2-1|14
TGTGTGTCTAGCGGGGCGGTAGAGGACAATGAGCAGTTCTTC
CVSSGAVEDNEQFF
>TRBD1|once|TRBV28|TRBJ2-7|16
TGTGCCAGCAGTCTCCAACCGGGACAGAGTTTCTACGAGCAGTACTTC
CASSLQPGQSFYEQYF
>TRBD2|.|TRBV7-9|TRBJ2-7|15
TGTGCCAGTCTAACCGGACGAGCGGGAGGAGGCGAGCAGTACTTC
CASLTGRAGGGEQYF
>.|.|TRBV4-1|TRBJ2-7|16
TGCGCCAGCAGCCAAGATCTAGGGGTGAGCTCCTACGAGCAGTACTTC
CASSQDLGVSSYEQYF
>TRBD2|.|TRBV10-3|TRBJ2-3|14
TGTGCCATCAATCAGGGACTAGCGACAGGTACGCAGTATTTT
CAINQGLATGTQYF
>.|.|TRBV27|TRBJ1-1|16
TGTGCCAGCAGCCTCCGGGGCCCCCCCGGGAACACTGAAGCTTTCTTT
CASSLRGPPGNTEAFF
>TRBD2|.|TRBV11-3|TRBJ2-1|13
TGTGCCAGCAGCGTGACTAGCGGGGGGGCAGAGTTCTTC
CASSVTSGGAEFF
>TRBD2|.|TRBV4-2|TRBJ2-7|15
TGTGCCAGCAGCCAAGATCCAGCGGGAGGGTTCGAGCAGTACTTC
CASSQDPAGGFEQYF
>.|once|TRBV5-1|TRBJ2-7|16
TGTGCCAGCAGCTTGGACGAGACAGGCCGCTCCTACGAGCAGTACTTC
CASSLDETGRSYEQYF
>TRBD1|.|TRBV6-4|TRBJ2-3|16
TGTGCCAGCCATTGGGACAGGGACAAGGAAACCGATACGCAGTATTTT
CASHWDRDKETDTQYF
>TRBD1|.|TRBV6-6|TRBJ2-7|14
TGTGCCAGCAGTTACGGGGACAGGGGCCACGAGCAGTACTTC
CASSYGDRGHEQYF
>.|few|TRBV9|TRBJ2-3|14
TGTGCCAGCAGCAGAGGGACGGAGTCAGATACGCAGTATTTT
CASSRGTESDTQYF
>.|.|TRBV20-1|TRBJ2-5|11
TGCAGTGCTAGAGATAGGGTGTCCCAGTACTTC
CSARDRVSQYF
>TRBD1|.|TRBV5-4|TRBJ2-3|15
TGTGCCAGCACCCTCGGACAGGGGGGCACAGATACGCAGTATTTT
CASTLGQGGTDTQYF
>TRBD2|.|TRBV30|TRBJ2-7|16
TGTGCCTGGAGTACTGGGACTAGCGGGGCGTTATACGAGCAGTACTTC
CAWSTGTSGALYEQYF
>.|few|TRBV27|TRBJ1-2|13
TGTGCCAGCAAGCAGGCCGCTAACTATGGCTACACCTTC
CASKQAANYGYTF
>.|.|TRBV27|TRBJ1-4|15
TGTGCCAGCAGTTTGAAAGGGGATGGTATTGAAAAACTGTTTTTT
CASSLKGDGIEKLFF
>TRBD1|.|TRBV12-3/TRBV12-4|TRBJ2-7|15
TGTGCCAGCAGCCTGAACAGGGGGCCCTCCTACGAGCAGTACTTC
CASSLNRGPSYEQYF